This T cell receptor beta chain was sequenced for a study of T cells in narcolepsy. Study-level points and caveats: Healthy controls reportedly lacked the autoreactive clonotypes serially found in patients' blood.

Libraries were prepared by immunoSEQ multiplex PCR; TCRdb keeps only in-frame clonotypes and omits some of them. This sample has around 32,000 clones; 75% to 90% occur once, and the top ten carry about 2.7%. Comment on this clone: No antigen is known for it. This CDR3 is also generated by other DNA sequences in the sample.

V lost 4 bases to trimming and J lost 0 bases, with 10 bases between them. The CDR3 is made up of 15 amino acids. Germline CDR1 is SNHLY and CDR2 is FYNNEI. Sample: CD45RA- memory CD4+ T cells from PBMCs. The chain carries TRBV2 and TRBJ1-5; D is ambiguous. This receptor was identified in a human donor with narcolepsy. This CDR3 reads CASSGSGYSNQPQHF. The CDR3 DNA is TGTGCCAGCAGTGGTAGCGGCTATAGCAATCAGCCCCAGCATTTT.